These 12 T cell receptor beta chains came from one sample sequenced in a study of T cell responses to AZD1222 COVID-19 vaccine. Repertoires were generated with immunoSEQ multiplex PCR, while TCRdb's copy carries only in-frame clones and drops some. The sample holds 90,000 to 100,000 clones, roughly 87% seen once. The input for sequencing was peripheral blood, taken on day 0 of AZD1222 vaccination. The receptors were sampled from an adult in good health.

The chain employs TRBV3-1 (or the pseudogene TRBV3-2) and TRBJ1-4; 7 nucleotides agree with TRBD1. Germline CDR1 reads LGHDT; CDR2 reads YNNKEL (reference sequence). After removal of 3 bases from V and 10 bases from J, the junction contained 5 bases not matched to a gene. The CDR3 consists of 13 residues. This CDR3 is CASSQGQGVKLFF. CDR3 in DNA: TGTGCCAGCAGCCAGGGGCAGGGGGTAAAACTGTTTTTT.

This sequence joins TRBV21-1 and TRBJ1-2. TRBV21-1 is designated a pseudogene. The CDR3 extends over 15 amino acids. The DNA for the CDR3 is TGTGCCAGCAAGGAAGGATCAGTAAATCACTATGGCTACACCTTC. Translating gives CASKEGSVNHYGYTF.

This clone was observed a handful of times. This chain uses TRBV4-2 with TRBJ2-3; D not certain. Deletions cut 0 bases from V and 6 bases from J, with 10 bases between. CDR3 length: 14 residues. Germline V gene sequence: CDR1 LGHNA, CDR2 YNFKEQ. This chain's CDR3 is CASSQDLEADTQYF. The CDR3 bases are TGTGCCAGCAGCCAAGATCTAGAGGCGGATACGCAGTATTTT.

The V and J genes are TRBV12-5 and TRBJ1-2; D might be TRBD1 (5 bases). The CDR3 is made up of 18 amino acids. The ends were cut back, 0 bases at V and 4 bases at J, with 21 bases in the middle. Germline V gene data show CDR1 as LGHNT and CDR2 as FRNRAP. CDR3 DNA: TGTGCTAGTGGTTTGGTAACAGACGCGGGGCGCGGTAGCTATGGCTACACCTTC. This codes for CASGLVTDAGRGSYGYTF.

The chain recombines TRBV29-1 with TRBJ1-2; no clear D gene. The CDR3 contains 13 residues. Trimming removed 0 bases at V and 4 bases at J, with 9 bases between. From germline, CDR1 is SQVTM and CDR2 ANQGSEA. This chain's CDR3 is CSVEDGPSYGYTF. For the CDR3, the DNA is TGCAGCGTTGAAGATGGGCCGAGCTATGGCTACACCTTC.

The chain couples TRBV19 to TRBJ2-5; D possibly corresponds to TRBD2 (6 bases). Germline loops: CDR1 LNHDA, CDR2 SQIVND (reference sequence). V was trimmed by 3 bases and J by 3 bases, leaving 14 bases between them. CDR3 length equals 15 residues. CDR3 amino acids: CASSILSGGKETQYF. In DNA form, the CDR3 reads TGTGCCAGTAGTATTCTATCCGGGGGTAAAGAGACCCAGTACTTC.

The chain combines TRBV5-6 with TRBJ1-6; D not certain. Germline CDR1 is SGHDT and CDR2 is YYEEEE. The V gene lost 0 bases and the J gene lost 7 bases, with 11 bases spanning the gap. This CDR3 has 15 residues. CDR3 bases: TGTGCCAGCAGCTTGGATCCTCTTAGAAATTCACCCCTCCACTTT. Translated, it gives CASSLDPLRNSPLHF.

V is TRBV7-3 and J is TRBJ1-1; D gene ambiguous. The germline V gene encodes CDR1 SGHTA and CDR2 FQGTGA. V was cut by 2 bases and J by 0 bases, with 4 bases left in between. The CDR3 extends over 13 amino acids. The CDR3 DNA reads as TGTGCCAGCAGCTTAGACCTGAACACTGAAGCTTTCTTT. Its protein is CASSLDLNTEAFF.

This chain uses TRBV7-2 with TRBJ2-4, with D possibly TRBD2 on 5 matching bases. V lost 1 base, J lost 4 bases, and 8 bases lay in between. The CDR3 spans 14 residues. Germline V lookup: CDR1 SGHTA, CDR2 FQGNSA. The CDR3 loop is CASSLVGGKNIQYF. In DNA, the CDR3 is TGTGCCAGCAGCTTAGTGGGCGGGAAAAACATTCAGTACTTC.

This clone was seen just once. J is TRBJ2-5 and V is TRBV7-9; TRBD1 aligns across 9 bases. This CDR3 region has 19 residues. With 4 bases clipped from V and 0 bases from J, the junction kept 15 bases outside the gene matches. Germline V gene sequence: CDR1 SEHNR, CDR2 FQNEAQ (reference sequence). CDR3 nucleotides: TGTGCCAGCAGCTCAAACCGGGACAGGGTAACACTGTACCAAGAGACCCAGTACTTC. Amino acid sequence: CASSSNRDRVTLYQETQYF.

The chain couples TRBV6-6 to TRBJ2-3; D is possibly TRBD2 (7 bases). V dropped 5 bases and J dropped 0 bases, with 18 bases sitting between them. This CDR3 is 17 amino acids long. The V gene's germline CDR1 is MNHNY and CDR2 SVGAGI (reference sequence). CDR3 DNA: TGTGCCAGCAGTCATAGCTCGGGGGGCCTCAGCACAGATACGCAGTATTTT. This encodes CASSHSSGGLSTDTQYF.

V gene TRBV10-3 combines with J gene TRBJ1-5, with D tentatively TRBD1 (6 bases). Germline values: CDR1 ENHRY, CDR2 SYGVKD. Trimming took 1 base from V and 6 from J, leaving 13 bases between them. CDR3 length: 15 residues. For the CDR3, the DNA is TGTGCCATCAGTGAGTTTGGTTCAGGGGCTCAGCCCCAGCATTTT. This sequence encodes CAISEFGSGAQPQHF.